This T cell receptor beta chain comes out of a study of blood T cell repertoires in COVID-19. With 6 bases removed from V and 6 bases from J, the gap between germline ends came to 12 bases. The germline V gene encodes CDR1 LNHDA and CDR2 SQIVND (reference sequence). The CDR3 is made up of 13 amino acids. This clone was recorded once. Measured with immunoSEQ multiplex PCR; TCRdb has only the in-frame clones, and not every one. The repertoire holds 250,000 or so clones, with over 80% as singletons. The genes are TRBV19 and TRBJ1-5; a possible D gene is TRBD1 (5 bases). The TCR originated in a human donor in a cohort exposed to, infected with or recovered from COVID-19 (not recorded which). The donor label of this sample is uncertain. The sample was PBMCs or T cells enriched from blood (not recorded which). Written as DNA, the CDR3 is TGTGCCAGTAGGATTCAGGGAGGTCAGCCCCAGCATTTT. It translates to CASRIQGGQPQHF.